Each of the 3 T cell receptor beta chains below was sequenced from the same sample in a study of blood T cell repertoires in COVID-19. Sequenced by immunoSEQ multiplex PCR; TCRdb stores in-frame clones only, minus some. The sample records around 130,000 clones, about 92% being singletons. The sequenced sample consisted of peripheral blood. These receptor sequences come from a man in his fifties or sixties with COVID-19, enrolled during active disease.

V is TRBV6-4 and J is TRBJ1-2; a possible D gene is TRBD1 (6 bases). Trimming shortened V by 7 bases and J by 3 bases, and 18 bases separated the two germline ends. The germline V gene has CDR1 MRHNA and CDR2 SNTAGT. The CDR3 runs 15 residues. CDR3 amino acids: CASTNRMSGDYGYTF. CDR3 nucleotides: TGTGCCAGCACCAATCGGATGTCAGGGGACTATGGCTACACCTTC.

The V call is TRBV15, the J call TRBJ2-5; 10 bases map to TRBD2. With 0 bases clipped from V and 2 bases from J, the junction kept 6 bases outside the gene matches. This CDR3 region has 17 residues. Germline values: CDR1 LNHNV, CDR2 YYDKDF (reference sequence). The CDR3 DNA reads TGTGCCACCAGCAGAGATACGAGCGGGGGGGCTCAAGAGACCCAGTACTTC. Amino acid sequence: CATSRDTSGGAQETQYF. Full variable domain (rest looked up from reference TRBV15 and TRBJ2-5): DAMVIQNPRYQVTQFGKPVTLSCSQTLNHNVMYWYQQKSSQAPKLLFHYYDKDFNNEADTPDNFQSRRPNTSFCFLDIRSPGLGDTAMYLCATSRDTSGGAQETQYFGPGTRLLVL.

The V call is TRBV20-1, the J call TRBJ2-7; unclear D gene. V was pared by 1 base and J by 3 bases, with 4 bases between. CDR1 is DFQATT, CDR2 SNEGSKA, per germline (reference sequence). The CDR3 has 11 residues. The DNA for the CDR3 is TGCAGTGCTAGAGGACTCTACGAGCAGTACTTC. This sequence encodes CSARGLYEQYF.